This TCR beta chain was found in a study of T-cell reconstitution after alpha-beta-depleted transplantation in children. General study points: Reported findings indicate that, about two months after transplant, alpha-beta T cells came from several hundred expanded clones, which were derived from non-depleted graft cells. The high TCRbeta diversity at day 60 in some patients came from surviving recipient T cells and thymic progenitors. T-cell counts and diversity at one year following transplant were attributed mainly to newly produced T cells.

This clonotype was picked up a small number of times. Antigen unknown. Germline V gives CDR1 DFQATT, CDR2 SNEGSKA (reference sequence). V shed 2 bases and J shed 8 bases, with 10 bases lying between them. The CDR3 length is 12 residues. Preparation of the TCRbeta library involved a method that used unique molecular identifiers. TCRdb called the PCR reads again in MiXCR, with one record for every CDR3 protein. Of about 580,000 distinct CDR3 sequences listed, 27% are singletons. Source: PBMCs, taken before TCRalphabeta/CD19-depleted stem cell transplant. The TCR originated in a boy in the first two years of life with Wiskott-Aldrich syndrome, due to receive a stem cell transplant. The chain couples TRBV20-1 to TRBJ2-1, with TRBD2 as a possible D gene (6 bases). CDR3 sequence reads: CSARIPGDEQFF. DNA of the CDR3: TGCAGTGCTAGAATCCCGGGGGATGAGCAGTTCTTC.